This is a list of T cell receptor beta chains from one sample in a study of prognosis after radiotherapy for stage I lung cancer. MiXCR was run by TCRdb on the multiplex PCR reads, yielding one entry per CDR3 protein. The sample records 15,000 to 20,000 distinct CDR3 sequences, about 46% being singletons. The specimen was PBMCs, collected before or after stereotactic body radiation therapy (not recorded which). The source is a donor aged 50 or older with non-small cell lung cancer. Each CDR3 is given with its conserved first and last residue. A D gene is named only where the DNA matches it firmly. Clone size is not always given. Where it is, it says once, few, many or a class for expanded clones.

clone_size,j_call,d_call,v_call,cdr3_nt,cdr3_aa
NA,TRBJ2-7,TRBD2,TRBV7-6,TGTGCCAGTAGCTTAGCGATCGGGGGGTCCTACGAGCAGTACTTC,CASSLAIGGSYEQYF
many,TRBJ2-2,NA,TRBV19,TGTGCCAGTAGTATAGCCCTGGGACAGAACACCGGGGAGCTGTTTTTT,CASSIALGQNTGELFF
many,TRBJ2-7,TRBD2,TRBV25-1,TGTGCCAGCAGCCAACGGACTAGCGGGACTCGCGAGCAGTACTTC,CASSQRTSGTREQYF
NA,TRBJ1-2,TRBD1,TRBV7-9,TGTGCCAGCAGCTTTGGTCAGGGGGATGGCTACACCTTC,CASSFGQGDGYTF
medium-sized,TRBJ2-1,TRBD2,TRBV19,TGTGCCAGTAGTCCCTACGGAGCGGGGGGTGAGCAGTTCTTC,CASSPYGAGGEQFF
NA,TRBJ2-6,NA,TRBV19,TGTGTCAGTAGGCAAAATCATGTCTCTGGGGCCAACGTCCTGACTTTC,CVSRQNHVSGANVLTF
NA,TRBJ1-2,TRBD1,TRBV2,TGTGCCAGCAGTGGGGGACAGGGGCCTAACTATGGCTACACCTTC,CASSGGQGPNYGYTF
many,TRBJ2-3,TRBD2,TRBV5-1,TGCGCCAGCAGCCAAGGGACTAACACAGATACGCAGTATTTT,CASSQGTNTDTQYF
medium-sized,TRBJ1-3,NA,TRBV6-1,TGTGCCAGCAGTCGGACGGCTCCTTACTCTGGAAACACCATATATTTT,CASSRTAPYSGNTIYF
many,TRBJ2-2,NA,TRBV24-1,TGTGCCACCAGTGGTTCCCTTTCTAGCCCCAAGGGCGGGGAGCTGTTTTTT,CATSGSLSSPKGGELFF
NA,TRBJ1-2,NA,TRBV6-2/TRBV6-3,TGTGCCAGCAGTGAAGCAGGCAGGGGAGCATGGCATGGCTACACCTTC,CASSEAGRGAWHGYTF
NA,TRBJ2-7,TRBD1,TRBV7-2,TGTGCCAGCAGCCCGGGACAGCTATCCTACGAGAAGTACTTC,CASSPGQLSYEKYF
many,TRBJ2-6,TRBD1,TRBV29-1,TGCAGCAAAAAGACAGGGAGTTCTGGGGCCAACGTCCTGACTTTC,CSKKTGSSGANVLTF
many,TRBJ2-3,TRBD2,TRBV5-1,TGCGCCAGCAGCCCCACAGGGACTAGCGGACCTAGCACAGATACGCAGTATTTT,CASSPTGTSGPSTDTQYF
many,TRBJ1-1,NA,TRBV6-5,TGTGCCAGCAGTTACTCGACTACCCTCAGGGGCACTGAAGCTTTCTTT,CASSYSTTLRGTEAFF
NA,TRBJ1-1,TRBD1,TRBV6-1,TGTGCCAGTATAACGGACAGGCGGAACACTGAAGCTTTCTTT,CASITDRRNTEAFF
NA,TRBJ2-1,TRBD2,TRBV20-1,TGCAGTGCTCAAAGCGGGAGTATCTACAATGAGCAGTTCTTC,CSAQSGSIYNEQFF
many,TRBJ2-1,NA,TRBV4-2,TGTGCCAGCAGCCGAGACCGGGAGCCTTACAATGAGCAGTTCTTC,CASSRDREPYNEQFF
few,TRBJ2-3,NA,TRBV5-1,TGCGCCAGCAGCTTGGTCGTGGGTAGCGCAGATACGCAGTATTTT,CASSLVVGSADTQYF
medium-sized,TRBJ2-3,NA,TRBV28,TGTGCCAGCCTTTCCCCGTGGGATACGCAGTATTTT,CASLSPWDTQYF